The present T cell receptor (beta chain) was sequenced within a study of human T cells and chemical hapten exposure. The CDR3 spans 13 residues. Germline V gene data show CDR1 as ENHRY and CDR2 as SYGVKD. With 10 bases removed from V and 1 base from J, the gap between germline ends came to 13 bases. The table lists this clonotype with many counts. Its specificity is unknown. Notes on the study in general: Healthy individuals' immune responses may differ from those of donors, who had alopecia.

As for time point: patch test 2, 6 weeks after DPC sensitization. Treatment here: therapeutic diphenylcyclopropenone sensitization with weekly scalp DPC. TCRdb reprocessed the RACE reads with MiXCR, giving one entry per CDR3 protein. The sample contains some 350,000 distinct CDR3 sequences, nearly 6.5% of which appear only once. The sample in question was whole blood, obtained in connection with sensitization to the hapten diphenylcyclopropenone (DPC). The source is a woman aged 18-29 years with alopecia areata. Some clones in this sample may be carry-over from other donors' samples. V is TRBV10-3 and J is TRBJ1-1; possibly TRBD1 for D (5 bases). The CDR3 sequence is CATRGTGNTEAFF. The CDR3 bases are TGTGCCACGCGGGGGACCGGGAACACTGAAGCTTTCTTT.